This TCR beta chain was sequenced in a study of blood T cell repertoires in COVID-19. Study information: From T cells, B-cell-depleted T cells, or PBMCs came the material, which was cDNA or gDNA.

Germline V lookup: CDR1 SGHRS, CDR2 YFSETQ. V lost 1 base and J 6 bases, leaving 14 bases between the germline ends. The CDR3 is 15 amino acids. Original handling: Nucleated cell number was recorded as an estimate derived from reference gene primer amplification. Profiling relied on immunoSEQ multiplex PCR, and the TCRdb table lists in-frame clones only, not all of them. V and J calls and clone size are as listed in that table; D and trimming were resolved from the DNA. The sample contains 45,000 to 60,000 clones, about 86% of which appear only once. The sequencing input was peripheral blood. The receptor was isolated from a man in his sixties with acute or convalescent COVID-19. This chain joins TRBV5-1 and TRBJ2-1; D is uncertain. The DNA of the CDR3 is TGCGCCAGCAGCTTGTCTAGGTTGCGGTCCAATGAGCAGTTCTTC. The encoded protein is CASSLSRLRSNEQFF. Full variable domain (rest looked up from reference TRBV5-1 and TRBJ2-1): KAGVTQTPRYLIKTRGQQVTLSCSPISGHRSVSWYQQTPGQGLQFLFEYFSETQRNKGNFPGRFSGRQFSNSRSEMNVSTLELGDSALYLCASSLSRLRSNEQFFGPGTRLTVL.